Shown below are 7 T cell receptor beta chains from a single sample sequenced in a study of ipilimumab plus nivolumab after autologous stem cell transplantation. Assay: immunoSEQ multiplex PCR; the TCRdb copy retains only in-frame clones and omits some. The sample lists some 17,000 clones, about 80% occurring once. The input for sequencing was PBMCs, taken in a trial of ipilimumab plus nivolumab as post-transplant consolidation. The origin of the receptors is a male donor with diffuse large B-cell lymphoma.

The chain links TRBV19 to TRBJ1-1; possible D gene TRBD1, 5 bases. Germline V CDR1 and CDR2: LNHDA, SQIVND (reference sequence). V shed 3 bases and J shed 1 base, with 6 bases lying between them. This CDR3 region has 13 residues. This CDR3 is CASSMTENTEAFF. DNA for the CDR3: TGTGCCAGTAGTATGACAGAGAACACTGAAGCTTTCTTT.

The chain is built from TRBV29-1 and TRBJ1-5; no reliable D call. Germline V lookup: CDR1 SQVTM, CDR2 ANQGSEA. This CDR3 is built from 17 residues. Trimming removed 8 bases from V and 0 bases from J, with 23 bases in between. In DNA, the CDR3 is TGCAGCCCTGCCTGGAAGTTGGGGAACCTTAGCAATCAGCCCCAGCATTTT. It encodes CSPAWKLGNLSNQPQHF.

By its share, this clone is medium-sized (0.01 to 0.1%). The V and J genes are TRBV19 and TRBJ1-2; weak D call: TRBD1 (6 bases). This CDR3 comprises 13 residues. Germline loops: CDR1 LNHDA, CDR2 SQIVND (reference sequence). V lost 9 bases and J lost 5, with 16 bases in between. The CDR3 DNA is TGTGCCAGCACCTCCGACAGGTATTATGGCTACACCTTC. Translated, it gives CASTSDRYYGYTF. The full variable domain, rest sourced from reference TRBV19 and TRBJ1-2, is DGGITQSPKYLFRKEGQNVTLSCEQNLNHDAMYWYRQDPGQGLRLIYYSQIVNDFQKGDIAEGYSVSREKKESFPLTVTSAQKNPTAFYLCASTSDRYYGYTFGSGTRLTVV.

The chain joins TRBV7-8 to TRBJ2-7; TRBD2 matches 7 bases. Germline CDR1 reads SGHVS; CDR2 reads FQNEAQ. V dropped 1 base and J dropped 6; count of bases not matched to a gene: 12. This CDR3 contains 16 residues. In DNA, the CDR3 is TGTGCCAGCAGCTTAGTCGAGAGGGGCGGGGGTCTCGAGCAGTACTTC. Encoded protein: CASSLVERGGGLEQYF.

The chain recombines TRBV5-4 with TRBJ2-3, with D tentatively TRBD1 or TRBD2 (5 bases each). The CDR3 length is 14 residues. Trimming shortened V by 1 base and J by 0 bases, and 6 bases separated the two germline ends. Germline V gene data show CDR1 as SGHNT and CDR2 as YYREEE (reference sequence). The CDR3 nucleotides read TGTGCCAGCAGCTTGTGGGGGAGCACAGATACGCAGTATTTT. Its translation: CASSLWGSTDTQYF.

This clone appeared a few times. The same CDR3 also results from other DNA sequences found in this sample. CDR3 loop: CSVNRGGTEAFF. As DNA, the CDR3 is TGCAGCGTGAACAGGGGTGGGACTGAAGCTTTCTTT. The V call is TRBV29-1, the J call TRBJ1-1, with 7 bases identical to TRBD1. Germline lookup yields CDR1 SQVTM and CDR2 ANQGSEA. With 6 bases clipped from V and 5 bases from J, the junction kept 6 bases outside the gene matches. This CDR3 region has 12 residues.

The rearrangement uses TRBV7-3 and TRBJ2-6, with 9 bases identical to TRBD1. Germline loops: CDR1 SGHTA, CDR2 FQGTGA. The CDR3 loop spans 16 amino acids. Trimming removed 3 bases from V and 1 base from J; junction bases left unmatched: 1. The CDR3 reads CASSLGQGSGANVLTF. CDR3 DNA sequence: TGTGCCAGCAGCTTGGGACAGGGTTCTGGGGCCAACGTCCTGACTTTC. The whole variable domain, filled in from reference TRBV7-3 and TRBJ2-6, reads GAGVSQTPSNKVTEKGKYVELRCDPISGHTALYWYRQSLGQGPEFLIYFQGTGAADDSGLPNDRFFAVRPEGSVSTLKIQRTERGDSAVYLCASSLGQGSGANVLTFGAGSRLTVL.